A selection of T cell receptor beta chains follows, all from one sample in a study of shared clonotypes between healthy human individuals. Assay: immunoSEQ multiplex PCR; the TCRdb copy retains only in-frame clones and omits some. The repertoire holds under 600,000 clones, about 75% seen once, with about an eighth in the top ten. The sequencing sample was made of PBMCs. Receptor source: a woman between 35 and 50 years old in good health. Some clones in this sample may be carry-over from other donors' samples. Each CDR3 is given with its conserved first and last residue. A D gene is named only where the DNA matches it firmly. Only some rows state a clone size, as once, few, many or a class for expanded clones.

d_call	v_call	j_call	clone_size	cdr3_aa	cdr3_nt
NA	TRBV2	TRBJ1-5	NA	CASSDLSYPINQPQHF	TGTGCCAGCAGTGACTTGTCCTATCCTATCAATCAGCCCCAGCATTTT
NA	TRBV28	TRBJ1-2	NA	CASSLSRYGYTF	TGTGCCAGCAGTTTATCACGGTATGGCTACACCTTC
NA	TRBV19	TRBJ1-1	once	CASSAEGGQAFF	TGTGCCAGTAGTGCCGAGGGGGGGCAAGCTTTCTTT
TRBD1	TRBV30	TRBJ1-4	NA	CAWSRDRATILSEKLFF	TGTGCCTGGAGTAGGGACAGAGCGACTATTTTGAGTGAAAAACTGTTTTTT
NA	TRBV9	TRBJ2-1	NA	CASSVGPPLVAYYNEQFF	TGTGCCAGCAGCGTAGGCCCTCCTCTGGTAGCGTACTACAATGAGCAGTTCTTC
TRBD1	TRBV5-1	TRBJ2-2	NA	CASSLPVAAGGTGELFF	TGCGCCAGCAGCTTGCCCGTCGCCGCAGGGGGAACCGGGGAGCTGTTTTTT
NA	TRBV30	TRBJ1-4	NA	CAWSRAAGMTNEKLFF	TGTGCCTGGAGTCGGGCCGCTGGGATGACTAATGAAAAACTGTTTTTT
NA	TRBV6-5	TRBJ1-1	once	CASSYGGGGTEAFF	TGTGCCAGCAGTTACGGGGGAGGAGGGACTGAAGCTTTCTTT
TRBD1	TRBV14	TRBJ2-1	NA	CASSPVQGAVEQFF	TGTGCCAGCAGCCCGGTACAGGGGGCGGTTGAGCAGTTCTTC
NA	TRBV6-6	TRBJ2-5	few	CALSPGRAQETQYF	TGTGCCCTCAGTCCCGGCAGGGCCCAAGAGACCCAGTACTTC
TRBD2	TRBV7-9	TRBJ2-1	once	CASSYQRESEQFF	TGTGCCAGCAGCTACCAGCGGGAGTCTGAGCAGTTCTTC
NA	TRBV28	TRBJ1-5	NA	CASGSTQRNQPQHF	TGTGCCAGCGGTTCAACACAGAGAAATCAGCCCCAGCATTTT
NA	TRBV15	TRBJ2-7	NA	CATSRDRGAAYEQYF	TGTGCCACCAGCAGAGATCGAGGGGCTGCCTACGAGCAGTACTTC
TRBD1	TRBV18	TRBJ2-3	NA	CASSPTTGSYTDTQYF	TGTGCCAGCTCACCGACGACAGGGTCTTACACAGATACGCAGTATTTT
TRBD1	TRBV19	TRBJ1-4	few	CASRHPGQGAPNEKLFF	TGTGCCAGTAGGCATCCGGGACAGGGGGCTCCTAATGAAAAACTGTTTTTT
NA	TRBV6-6	TRBJ2-5	NA	CASSPSEGKETQYF	TGTGCCAGCAGCCCAAGTGAGGGGAAAGAGACCCAGTACTTC
TRBD2	TRBV5-1	TRBJ2-1	NA	CASSSTSGSYNEQFF	TGCGCCAGCAGCTCGACTAGCGGCTCCTACAATGAGCAGTTCTTC
NA	TRBV18	TRBJ2-1	NA	CASSSGIEQFF	TGTGCCAGCTCGTCGGGTATTGAGCAGTTCTTC
TRBD2	TRBV9	TRBJ2-7	few	CASSVGASGSPYEQYF	TGTGCCAGCAGCGTAGGGGCTAGCGGGAGTCCCTACGAGCAGTACTTC
NA	TRBV7-6	TRBJ2-5	NA	CASSLGVAGTNQETQYF	TGTGCCAGCAGCTTAGGCGTGGCGGGGACAAACCAGGAGACCCAGTACTTC
NA	TRBV25-1	TRBJ1-4	few	CASSWGAGSNEKLFF	TGTGCCAGCAGTTGGGGGGCAGGGTCCAATGAAAAACTGTTTTTT
TRBD2	TRBV6-4	TRBJ2-1	NA	CASSDLGTSGKNEQFF	TGTGCCAGCAGTGACCTTGGGACTAGCGGGAAAAATGAGCAGTTCTTC
TRBD2	TRBV27	TRBJ2-1	few	CASSRGTRVDEQFF	TGTGCCAGCAGTCGCGGGACTAGAGTCGATGAGCAGTTCTTC
NA	TRBV19	TRBJ2-5	few	CATGVRETQYF	TGTGCCACCGGAGTGCGAGAGACCCAGTACTTC
TRBD1	TRBV2	TRBJ1-4	NA	CASSATGTGGEKLFF	TGTGCCAGCAGCGCCACCGGGACAGGGGGCGAAAAACTGTTTTTT
NA	TRBV7-9	TRBJ2-7	NA	CASSTNRVPYEQYF	TGTGCCAGCAGCACCAACAGGGTTCCCTACGAGCAGTACTTC
TRBD2	TRBV7-3	TRBJ2-1	NA	CASSSTMTSLYNEQFF	TGTGCCAGCAGCTCAACGATGACTAGCCTATATAATGAGCAGTTCTTC
TRBD1	TRBV7-8	TRBJ1-4	NA	CASSLIVTGGPNEKLFF	TGTGCCAGCAGCTTAATCGTAACAGGGGGCCCTAATGAAAAACTGTTTTTT
TRBD1	TRBV5-1	TRBJ1-4	NA	CASSRDRGNEKLFF	TGCGCCAGCAGCAGGGACAGGGGAAATGAAAAACTGTTTTTT
TRBD1	TRBV11-2	TRBJ1-2	NA	CASSLGGQGYGYTF	TGTGCCAGCAGCTTAGGTGGACAGGGCTATGGCTACACCTTC
NA	TRBV19	TRBJ2-5	many	CASSIGGETQYF	TGTGCCAGTAGTATTGGGGGGGAGACCCAGTACTTC
TRBD2	TRBV15	TRBJ2-7	NA	CATSSTSGAYEQYF	TGTGCCACCAGCAGTACTAGCGGAGCCTACGAGCAGTACTTC
TRBD1	TRBV10-3	TRBJ1-2	NA	CAISEPTGGLGYTF	TGTGCCATCAGTGAGCCGACAGGGGGCCTCGGCTACACCTTC
NA	TRBV19	TRBJ1-1	NA	CASSISVNTEAFF	TGTGCCAGTAGTATTTCGGTCAACACTGAAGCTTTCTTT
TRBD2	TRBV18	TRBJ2-3	NA	CASSPPAGGPNTQYF	TGTGCCAGCTCACCTCCAGCGGGAGGGCCAAATACGCAGTATTTT
NA	TRBV4-1	TRBJ1-5	NA	CASSLNPGQVHQPQHF	TGCGCCAGCAGCCTCAACCCAGGGCAGGTACATCAGCCCCAGCATTTT
TRBD2	TRBV7-7	TRBJ2-5	NA	CASSSQRGGQETQYF	TGTGCCAGCAGCAGCCAGCGGGGGGGCCAAGAGACCCAGTACTTC
NA	TRBV10-2	TRBJ1-2	NA	CASSESKGTPYGYTF	TGCGCCAGCAGTGAGTCGAAGGGGACTCCTTATGGCTACACCTTC
TRBD2	TRBV2	TRBJ2-7	NA	CASTPAGGDYEQYF	TGTGCCAGCACCCCAGCGGGAGGGGACTACGAGCAGTACTTC
NA	TRBV4-2	TRBJ2-3	NA	CASRDSGTDTQYF	TGTGCCAGCAGAGATTCAGGGACAGATACGCAGTATTTT
TRBD1	TRBV9	TRBJ1-1	few	CASSSSGQGYTEAFF	TGTGCCAGCAGCTCCTCGGGACAGGGCTACACTGAAGCTTTCTTT
NA	TRBV27	TRBJ2-7	NA	CASSARGSGNYEQYF	TGTGCCAGCAGCGCTAGGGGTAGCGGAAACTACGAGCAGTACTTC